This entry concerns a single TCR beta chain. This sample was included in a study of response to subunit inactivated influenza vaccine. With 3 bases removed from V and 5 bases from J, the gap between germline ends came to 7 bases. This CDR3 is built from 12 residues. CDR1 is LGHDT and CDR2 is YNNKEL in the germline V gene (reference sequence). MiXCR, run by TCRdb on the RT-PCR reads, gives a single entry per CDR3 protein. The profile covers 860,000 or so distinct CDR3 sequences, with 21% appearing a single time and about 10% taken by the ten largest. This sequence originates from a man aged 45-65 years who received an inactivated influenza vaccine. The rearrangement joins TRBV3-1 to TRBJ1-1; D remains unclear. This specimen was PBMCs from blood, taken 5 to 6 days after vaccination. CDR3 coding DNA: TGTGCCAGCAGCCATAGGAGTACTGAAGCTTTCTTT. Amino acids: CASSHRSTEAFF.